This T cell receptor (beta chain) was observed in a study of blood T cell repertoires in COVID-19. Study summary: Sources were T cells, B-cell-depleted T cells, or PBMCs; the material itself was cDNA or gDNA.

In the authors' workflow: Cell counts per sample came from amplifying reference gene primers. Generated by immunoSEQ multiplex PCR, the TCRdb table keeps only in-frame clones and is missing some. The V and J calls and clone size were taken over from that table, and D and trimming were inferred from the DNA. The sample holds hundreds of thousands of clones; approximately 88% are singletons and the top ten take 10% to 13%. CDR1 and CDR2 (germline): SGHDN, FVKESK. After removal of 3 bases from V and 4 bases from J, the junction contained 10 bases not matched to a gene. The CDR3 runs 16 residues. During active infection, Seattle patients enrolled and were then monitored through disease.

This TCR was recovered from an older woman with COVID-19, enrolled during active disease. J is TRBJ2-3 and V is TRBV14; 7 bases align to TRBD2. Sequenced input: peripheral blood. This CDR3 is CASSHIEGRASDTQYF. The CDR3 DNA reads as TGTGCCAGCAGCCATATCGAAGGGAGGGCCTCAGATACGCAGTATTTT. Filled out from reference TRBV14 and TRBJ2-3, the complete variable domain reads EAGVTQFPSHSVIEKGQTVTLRCDPISGHDNLYWYRRVMGKEIKFLLHFVKESKQDESGMPNNRFLAERTGGTYSTLKVQPAELEDSGVYFCASSHIEGRASDTQYFGPGTRLTVL.